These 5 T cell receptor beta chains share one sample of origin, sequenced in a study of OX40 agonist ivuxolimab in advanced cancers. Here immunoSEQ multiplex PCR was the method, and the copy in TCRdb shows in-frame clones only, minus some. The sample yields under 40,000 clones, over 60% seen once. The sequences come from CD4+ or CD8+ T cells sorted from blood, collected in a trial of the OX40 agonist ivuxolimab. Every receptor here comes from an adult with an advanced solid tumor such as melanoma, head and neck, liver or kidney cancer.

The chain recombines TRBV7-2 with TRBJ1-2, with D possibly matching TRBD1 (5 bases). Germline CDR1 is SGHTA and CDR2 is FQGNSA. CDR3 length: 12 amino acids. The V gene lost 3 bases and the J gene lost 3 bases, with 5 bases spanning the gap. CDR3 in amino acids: CASSLGDYGYTF. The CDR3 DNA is TGTGCCAGCAGCTTGGGGGACTATGGCTACACCTTC.

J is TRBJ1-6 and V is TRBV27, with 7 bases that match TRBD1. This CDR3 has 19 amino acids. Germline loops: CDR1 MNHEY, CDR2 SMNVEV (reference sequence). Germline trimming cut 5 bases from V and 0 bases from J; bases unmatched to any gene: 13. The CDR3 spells CASSPRTGMTSSYNSPLHF. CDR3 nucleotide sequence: TGTGCCAGCAGTCCACGGACAGGAATGACTAGCTCCTATAATTCACCCCTCCACTTT.

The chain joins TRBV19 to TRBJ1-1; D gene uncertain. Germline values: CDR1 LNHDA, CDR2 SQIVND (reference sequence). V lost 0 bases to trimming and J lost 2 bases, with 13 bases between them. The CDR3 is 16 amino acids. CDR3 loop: CASSIDLTTSNTEAFF. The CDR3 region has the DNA TGTGCCAGTAGTATAGATCTAACGACAAGCAACACTGAAGCTTTCTTT.

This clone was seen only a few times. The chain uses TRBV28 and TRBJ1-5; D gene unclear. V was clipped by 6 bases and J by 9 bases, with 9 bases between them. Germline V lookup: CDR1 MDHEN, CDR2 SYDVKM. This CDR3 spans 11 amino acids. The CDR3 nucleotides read TGTGCCAGCAGCCTGGATTGGCCCCAGCATTTT. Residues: CASSLDWPQHF.

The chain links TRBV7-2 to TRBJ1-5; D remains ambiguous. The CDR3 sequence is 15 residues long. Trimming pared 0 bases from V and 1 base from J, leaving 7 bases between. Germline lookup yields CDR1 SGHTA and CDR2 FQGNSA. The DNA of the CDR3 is TGTGCCAGCAGCTTAGCCGGGTCCAGCAATCAGCCCCAGCATTTT. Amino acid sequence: CASSLAGSSNQPQHF.